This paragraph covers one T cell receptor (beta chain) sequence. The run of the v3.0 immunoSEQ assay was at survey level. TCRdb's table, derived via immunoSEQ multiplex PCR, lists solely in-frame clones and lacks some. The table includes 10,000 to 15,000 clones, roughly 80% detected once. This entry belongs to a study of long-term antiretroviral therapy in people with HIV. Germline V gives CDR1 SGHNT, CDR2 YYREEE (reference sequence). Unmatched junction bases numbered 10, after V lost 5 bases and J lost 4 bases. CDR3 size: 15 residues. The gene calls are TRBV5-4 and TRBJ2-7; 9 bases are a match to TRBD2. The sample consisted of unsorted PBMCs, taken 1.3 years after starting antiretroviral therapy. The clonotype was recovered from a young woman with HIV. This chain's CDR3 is CASSRNVAGAYEQYF. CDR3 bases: TGTGCCAGCAGTCGGAACGTAGCGGGAGCGTACGAGCAGTACTTC.